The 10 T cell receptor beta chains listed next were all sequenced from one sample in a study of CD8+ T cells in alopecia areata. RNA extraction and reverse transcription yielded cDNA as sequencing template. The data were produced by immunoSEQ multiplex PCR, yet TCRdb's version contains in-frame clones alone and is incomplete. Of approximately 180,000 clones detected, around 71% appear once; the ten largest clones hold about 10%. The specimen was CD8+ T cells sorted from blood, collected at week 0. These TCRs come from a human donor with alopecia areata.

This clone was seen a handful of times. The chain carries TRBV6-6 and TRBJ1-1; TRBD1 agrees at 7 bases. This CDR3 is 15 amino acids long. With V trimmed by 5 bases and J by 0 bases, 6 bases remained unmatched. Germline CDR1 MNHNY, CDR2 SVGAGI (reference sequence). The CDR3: CASSEGTGVNTEAFF. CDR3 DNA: TGTGCCAGCAGTGAGGGCACAGGGGTGAACACTGAAGCTTTCTTT.

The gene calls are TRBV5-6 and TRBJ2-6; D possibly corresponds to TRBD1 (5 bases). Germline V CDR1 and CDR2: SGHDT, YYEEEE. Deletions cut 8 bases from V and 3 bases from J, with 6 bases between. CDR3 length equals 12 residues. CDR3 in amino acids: CASQGGANVLTF. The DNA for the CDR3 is TGTGCCAGTCAGGGTGGGGCCAACGTCCTGACTTTC. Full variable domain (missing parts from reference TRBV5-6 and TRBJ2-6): DAGVTQSPTHLIKTRGQQVTLRCSPKSGHDTVSWYQQALGQGPQFIFQYYEEEERQRGNFPDRFSGHQFPNYSSELNVNALLLGDSALYLCASQGGANVLTFGAGSRLTVL.

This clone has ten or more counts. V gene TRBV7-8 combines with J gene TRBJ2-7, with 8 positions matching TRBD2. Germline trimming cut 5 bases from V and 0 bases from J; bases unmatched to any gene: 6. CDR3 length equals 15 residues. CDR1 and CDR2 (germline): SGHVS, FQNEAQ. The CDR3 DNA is TGTGCCAGCAGCACAAGCGGGACTAGCTCCTACGAGCAGTACTTC. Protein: CASSTSGTSSYEQYF.

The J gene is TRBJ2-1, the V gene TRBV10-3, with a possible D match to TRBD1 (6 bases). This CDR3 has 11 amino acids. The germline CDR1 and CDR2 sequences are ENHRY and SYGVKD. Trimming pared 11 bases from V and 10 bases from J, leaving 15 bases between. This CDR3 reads CASQGWGEQFF. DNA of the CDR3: TGTGCCTCACAGGGTTGGGGAGAGCAGTTCTTC.

The CDR3 sequence is CASSLQGNQPQHF. The CDR3 DNA sequence: TGTGCCAGCAGCCTCCAGGGGAATCAGCCCCAGCATTTT. The chain couples TRBV14 to TRBJ1-5; possible D gene TRBD1, 6 bases. The V gene lost 4 bases and the J gene lost 4 bases, with 8 bases spanning the gap. The CDR3 loop spans 13 amino acids. Germline V gene lookup returns CDR1 SGHDN and CDR2 FVKESK.

The CDR3: CASAPGFEQYF. CDR3 DNA sequence: TGTGCCAGCGCTCCGGGGTTCGAGCAGTACTTC. The V and J genes are TRBV6-1 and TRBJ2-7, with a tentative D call TRBD2 (5 bases). This CDR3 spans 11 amino acids. Germline CDR1 reads MNHNS; CDR2 reads SASEGT. V was trimmed by 8 bases and J by 6 bases, leaving 11 bases between them.

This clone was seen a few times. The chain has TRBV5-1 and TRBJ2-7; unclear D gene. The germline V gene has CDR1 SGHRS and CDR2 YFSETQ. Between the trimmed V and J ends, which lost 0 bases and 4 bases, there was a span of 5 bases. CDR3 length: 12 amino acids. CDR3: CASSLGEYEQYF. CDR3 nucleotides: TGCGCCAGCAGCTTGGGAGAATACGAGCAGTACTTC.

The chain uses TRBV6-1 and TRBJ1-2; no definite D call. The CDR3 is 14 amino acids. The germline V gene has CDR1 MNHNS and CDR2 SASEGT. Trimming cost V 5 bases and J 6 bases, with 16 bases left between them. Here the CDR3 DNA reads TGTGCCAGCAGTCAAACGCCCGAGACCCATGGCTACACCTTC. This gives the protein CASSQTPETHGYTF.

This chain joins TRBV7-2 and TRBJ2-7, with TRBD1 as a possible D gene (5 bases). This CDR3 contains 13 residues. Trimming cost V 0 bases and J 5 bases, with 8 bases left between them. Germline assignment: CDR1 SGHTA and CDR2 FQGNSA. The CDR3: CASSLAWGHEQYF. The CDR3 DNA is TGTGCCAGCAGCTTAGCATGGGGCCACGAGCAGTACTTC.

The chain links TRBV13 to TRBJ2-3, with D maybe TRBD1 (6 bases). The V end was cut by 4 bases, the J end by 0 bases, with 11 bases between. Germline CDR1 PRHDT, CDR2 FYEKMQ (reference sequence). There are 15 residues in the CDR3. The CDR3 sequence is CASSSNRVSTDTQYF. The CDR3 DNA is TGTGCCAGCAGCTCCAACAGGGTTAGCACAGATACGCAGTATTTT.